The 24 T cell receptor beta chains below were found in one sample sequenced in a study of molecular identifiers for immune sequencing clone quantification. TCRdb reprocessed the PCR reads via MiXCR and lists one record per CDR3 protein. The data contain about 60,000 distinct CDR3 sequences, about 17% of them singletons. The sequencing input was naive CD8+ T cells from blood, with Jurkat cell RNA spiked in. Stated subset: FACS-sorted CD8+CD4-CCR7+CD45RA+ naive T cells. Receptors originate from a human donor in good health. Some libraries in this study had Jurkat cell RNA spiked in.

The sample holds many counts of this clonotype. The rearrangement uses TRBV7-9 and TRBJ2-3; possibly TRBD1 for D (6 bases). The V end lost 5 bases, the J end lost 6 bases, and 21 bases lay between the germline ends. This CDR3 is built from 16 residues. CDR1 SEHNR and CDR2 FQNEAQ come from the germline V gene (reference sequence). CDR3 region: CASSPNRVAPVDTQYF. The CDR3 DNA reads TGTGCCAGCAGCCCCAACAGGGTGGCTCCGGTGGATACGCAGTATTTT.

This clonotype was detected a few times. The junction shows a germline mismatch at one end, possibly a read error. This chain links TRBV6-2 or TRBV6-3 with TRBJ1-2; 9 nucleotides line up with TRBD1. The CDR3 has 14 residues. Germline V gene data show CDR1 as MNHEY and CDR2 as SVGEGT. CDR3 loop: CASSRTGAGYGYAF. The DNA of the CDR3 is TGTGCCAGCAGCCGGACAGGGGCCGGCTATGGCTACGCCTTC.

This clonotype showed up many times. The chain has TRBV28 and TRBJ1-1; the match to TRBD1 covers 7 bases. The trim removed 7 bases at V and 0 bases at J, leaving 11 bases unmatched. The germline CDR1 and CDR2 sequences are MDHEN and SYDVKM. The CDR3 runs to 16 residues. CDR3 sequence reads: CASNGGAGQMNTEAFF. The CDR3 nucleotides read TGTGCCAGCAATGGCGGTGCGGGACAGATGAACACTGAAGCTTTCTTT.

This clonotype has ten or more counts. CDR3 coding DNA: TGTGCCAGCAGTTTAGGGCTAGCGGGAAACACCGGGGAGCTGTTTTTT. Translated, it gives CASSLGLAGNTGELFF. The chain couples TRBV27 to TRBJ2-2, with 9 bases lining up with TRBD2. The CDR3 has 16 residues. J gave up 2 bases and V 2 bases, and 3 bases lay outside the gene matches. Per germline, CDR1 MNHEY and CDR2 SMNVEV (reference sequence).

CDR3 DNA: TGCAGCGTTGAACTAGCGGACTCCTACGAGCAGTACTTC. It yields the protein CSVELADSYEQYF. The chain combines TRBV29-1 with TRBJ2-7, with 7 bases fitting TRBD2. V shed 2 bases and J 0 bases; nucleotides not matched to a gene: 1. Germline-derived CDR1 and CDR2 are SQVTM and ANQGSEA. The CDR3 contains 13 residues.

Worth noting for this clonotype: Being one base from a much bigger clone, this may be a read error. CDR3 coding DNA: TGTGCCAGCGGTTACGGCGGAGCGGCGAGCTCTGGGGCCAACGTCCTGACTTTC. Translation: CASGYGGAASSGANVLTF. The chain has TRBV6-6 and TRBJ2-6; weak D call: TRBD2 (5 bases). The CDR3 spans 18 residues. CDR1 is MNHNY, CDR2 SVGAGI, per germline (reference sequence).

This clonotype was seen once. This may come from a read error, since a much larger clone is one base off. The chain links TRBV28 to TRBJ1-4; no firm D call. V shed 3 bases and J shed 11 bases, with 19 bases lying between them. This CDR3 contains 15 residues. Germline CDR1 MDHEN, CDR2 SYDVKM. CDR3 nucleotides: TGTGCCAGCAGTTTCTCAGTATCTTTAATGAGGAAACTGTTTTTT. Translated: CASSFSVSLMRKLFF.

V is TRBV28 and J is TRBJ2-1; D might be TRBD1 (6 bases). Germline V gene data show CDR1 as MDHEN and CDR2 as SYDVKM. The CDR3 has 14 residues. Trimming shortened V by 5 bases and J by 6 bases, and 14 bases separated the two germline ends. CDR3 protein: CASSLVAGVNEQFF. DNA for the CDR3: TGTGCCAGCAGTCTGGTGGCAGGGGTCAATGAGCAGTTCTTC.

The chain combines TRBV2 with TRBJ2-2, with D uncertain. Trimming removed 0 bases from V and 4 bases from J, with 9 bases in between. Germline CDR1 and CDR2: SNHLY and FYNNEI. CDR3 length: 15 residues. The CDR3 DNA follows: TGTGCCAGCAGTGAAGCGGCCCTGGGCACCGGGGAGCTGTTTTTT. It specifies CASSEAALGTGELFF.

Note on this clonotype: This may come from a read error, since a much larger clone is one base off. This chain connects TRBV14 to TRBJ2-3; D is undetermined. The J call could be wrong; TRBJ1-5 is a better fit for the DNA end. This CDR3 has 12 residues. Germline-derived CDR1 and CDR2 are SGHDN and FVKESK. CDR3 sequence: CASSQELDTQHF. The CDR3 nucleotides read TGTGCCAGCAGCCAAGAACTGGATACGCAGCATTTT.

Many counts were recorded for this clonotype. The rearrangement uses TRBV6-5 and TRBJ2-7; possible D gene TRBD2, 6 bases. Germline V gene lookup returns CDR1 MNHEY and CDR2 SVGAGI. Trimming took off 4 bases at V and 2 bases at J, with 15 bases between the two ends. There are 15 residues in the CDR3. CDR3 nucleotide sequence: TGTGCCAGCAGTTCAACCGGGACTCATCCCTACGAGCAGTACTTC. It is translated as CASSSTGTHPYEQYF.

This clonotype was recorded a few times. The gene calls are TRBV3-1 and TRBJ2-2, with TRBD2 as a possible D gene (6 bases). Germline V gene data show CDR1 as LGHDT and CDR2 as YNNKEL (reference sequence). CDR3 size: 13 residues. The V end lost 5 bases, the J end lost 11 bases, and 15 bases lay between the germline ends. CDR3 sequence reads: CASSNPAGSELFF. The CDR3 DNA follows: TGTGCCAGCAGCAACCCCGCCGGGAGTGAGCTGTTTTTT.

This clonotype has at least ten counts. The CDR3 region has the DNA TGTGTCTCCTGGGGGGGAGCCCCAGATACGCAGTATTTT. Amino acid sequence: CVSWGGAPDTQYF. The rearrangement uses TRBV27 and TRBJ2-3, with 7 bases fitting TRBD2. The CDR3 loop spans 13 amino acids. Germline V gene lookup returns CDR1 MNHEY and CDR2 SMNVEV (reference sequence).

This clonotype was detected only a few times. The chain recombines TRBV9 with TRBJ2-1, with D hard to call. Looked up from germline, CDR1 is SGDLS and CDR2 is YYNGEE. The CDR3 runs 12 residues. V dropped 4 bases and J dropped 6 bases, with 8 bases sitting between them. The CDR3 DNA reads as TGTGCCAGCAGCCCCGGGTCCAATGAGCAGTTCTTC. Its translation: CASSPGSNEQFF.

As regards this clonotype: It may be a read error: a sequence one base away is much more abundant. CDR3 DNA sequence: TGTGCCAGCAGTCCCGGGACTAGCGGGAGCATTAGCACAGGTACGCAGTATTTT. This sequence encodes CASSPGTSGSISTGTQYF. The V gene is TRBV6-2 or TRBV6-3, the J gene TRBJ2-3; TRBD2 matches at 14 bases. The CDR3 has 18 residues. Germline CDR1 reads MNHEY; CDR2 reads SVGEGT.

Turning to this clonotype: A much more abundant neighbour one base away suggests this may be a read error. This chain connects TRBV28 to TRBJ1-5; the D gene is possibly TRBD1 (6 bases). The CDR3 is 14 residues long. The germline V gene encodes CDR1 MDHEN and CDR2 SYDVKM. CDR3 residues: CASSLGQGSQPQRF. The CDR3 DNA reads as TGTGCCAGCAGTTTAGGGCAGGGGAGTCAGCCCCAGCGTTTT.

There are many counts of this clonotype. In DNA, the CDR3 is TGTGCCAGCAGCTTAGCGGGGTTGGCCTACGAGCAGTACTTC. This encodes CASSLAGLAYEQYF. This sequence joins TRBV7-9 and TRBJ2-7; no firm D call. The CDR3 length is 14 residues. Germline CDR1 is SEHNR and CDR2 is FQNEAQ (reference sequence). The V and J ends lost 0 bases and 2 bases respectively, with 8 bases between them. The variable domain in full, completed from reference TRBV7-9 and TRBJ2-7, reads DTGVSQNPRHKITKRGQNVTFRCDPISEHNRLYWYRQTLGQGPEFLTYFQNEAQLEKSRLLSDRFSAERPKGSFSTLEIQRTEQGDSAMYLCASSLAGLAYEQYFGPGTRLTVT.

This chain connects TRBV7-8 to TRBJ2-5; the D is unclear. Trimming took 5 bases from V and 10 from J, leaving 11 bases between them. Per germline, CDR1 SGHVS and CDR2 FQNEAQ. This CDR3 is built from 11 residues. As DNA, the CDR3 is TGTGCCAGCAGCCCAGCAGCCGACCAGTACTTC. Its protein product is CASSPAADQYF.

This clonotype was picked up a small number of times. This chain connects TRBV28 to TRBJ1-4; D is unresolved. The germline V gene encodes CDR1 MDHEN and CDR2 SYDVKM. The CDR3 is 13 amino acids. Trimming shortened V by 3 bases and J by 6 bases, and 8 bases separated the two germline ends. The CDR3 DNA reads as TGTGCCAGCAGTTTCACAGAGGATGAAAAACTGTTTTTT. Protein: CASSFTEDEKLFF.

The sample holds many counts of this clonotype. This chain connects TRBV20-1 to TRBJ2-3; a possible D gene is TRBD2 (5 bases). Germline loops: CDR1 DFQATT, CDR2 SNEGSKA (reference sequence). Trimming removed 5 bases from V and 3 bases from J, with 15 bases in between. The CDR3 runs 14 residues. The CDR3 spells CSACVTSPTDTQYF. DNA of the CDR3: TGCAGTGCTTGTGTTACTAGTCCTACAGATACGCAGTATTTT.

This clonotype was seen ten or more times. CDR3 in DNA: TGTGCCAGCAGTTTAGGTGCCAGTAGCACAGATACGCAGTATTTT. This codes for CASSLGASSTDTQYF. The rearrangement links TRBV27 to TRBJ2-3; D is undetermined. The V gene's germline CDR1 is MNHEY and CDR2 SMNVEV (reference sequence). Trimming took off 2 bases at V and 0 bases at J, with 9 bases between the two ends. CDR3 length: 15 amino acids.

This clonotype appeared a single time. A clone one base away is much larger, so this may be a read error. Lacking the conserved final phenylalanine or tryptophan, this CDR3 likely reflects a read error. This chain joins TRBV6-4 and TRBJ2-3; no reliable D call. V was cut by 3 bases and J by 2 bases, with 15 bases left in between. This CDR3 has 16 residues. Germline CDR1 reads MRHNA; CDR2 reads SNTAGT. The CDR3 is CASSDRRPRNTDTQYS. The CDR3 DNA follows: TGTGCCAGCAGTGATAGGCGGCCAAGAAACACAGATACGCAGTATTCT.

This clonotype was counted many times. V usage is TRBV10-3 and J usage is TRBJ2-7; TRBD1 matches 7 bases. CDR1 and CDR2 from the germline V gene are ENHRY and SYGVKD. The CDR3 is 13 amino acids. The junction had 10 bases not matched to a gene; V was cut back by 11 bases and J by 3 bases. CDR3 protein: CASRQGSDYEQYF. The CDR3 DNA sequence: TGTGCCTCACGACAGGGCTCCGACTACGAGCAGTACTTC.

A word on this clonotype: This may stem from a read error, because a much larger clone lies one nucleotide away. The V call is TRBV12-3 or TRBV12-4, the J call TRBJ2-7; D is ambiguous. Trimming left V 7 bases short and J 5 bases short, with 18 bases between. The CDR3 is made up of 14 amino acids. Written as DNA, the CDR3 is TGTGCCAGCACCGACGTCACTTATCCCCACGAGCAGTACTTC. Translation gives CASTDVTYPHEQYF.